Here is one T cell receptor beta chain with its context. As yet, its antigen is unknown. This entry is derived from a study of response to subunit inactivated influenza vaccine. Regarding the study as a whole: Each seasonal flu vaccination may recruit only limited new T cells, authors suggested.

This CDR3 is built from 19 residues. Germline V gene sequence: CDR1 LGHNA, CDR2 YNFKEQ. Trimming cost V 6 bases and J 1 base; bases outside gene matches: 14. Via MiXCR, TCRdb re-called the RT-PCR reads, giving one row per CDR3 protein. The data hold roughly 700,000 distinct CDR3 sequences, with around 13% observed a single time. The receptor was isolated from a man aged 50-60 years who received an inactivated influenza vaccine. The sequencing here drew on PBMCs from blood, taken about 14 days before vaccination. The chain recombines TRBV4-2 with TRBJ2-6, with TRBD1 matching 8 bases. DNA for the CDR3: TGTGCCAGCAGTACCGGGTTTGGACAGGGCCTTTCTGGGGCCAACGTCCTGACTTTC. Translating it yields CASSTGFGQGLSGANVLTF.